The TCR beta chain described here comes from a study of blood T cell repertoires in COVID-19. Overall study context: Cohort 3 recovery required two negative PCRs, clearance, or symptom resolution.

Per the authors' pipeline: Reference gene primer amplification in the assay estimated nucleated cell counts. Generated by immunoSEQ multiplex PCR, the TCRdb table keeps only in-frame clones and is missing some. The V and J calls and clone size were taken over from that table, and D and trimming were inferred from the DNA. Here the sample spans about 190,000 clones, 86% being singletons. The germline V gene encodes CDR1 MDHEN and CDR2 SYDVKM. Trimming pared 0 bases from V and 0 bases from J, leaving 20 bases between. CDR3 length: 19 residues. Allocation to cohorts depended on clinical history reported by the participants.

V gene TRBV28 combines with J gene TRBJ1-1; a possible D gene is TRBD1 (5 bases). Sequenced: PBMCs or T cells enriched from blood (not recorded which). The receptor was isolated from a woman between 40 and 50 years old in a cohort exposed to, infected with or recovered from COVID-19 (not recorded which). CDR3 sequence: CASSLWSQGREIMNTEAFF. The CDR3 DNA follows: TGTGCCAGCAGTTTATGGTCTCAGGGCAGGGAAATTATGAACACTGAAGCTTTCTTT.